The 21 T cell receptor beta chains below all came from one sample that was sequenced in a study of stem cell transplantation in POMP-related autoinflammatory disease. The protocol was immunoSEQ multiplex PCR, while the TCRdb copy is restricted to in-frame clones and leaves out a portion. Of approximately 11,000 clones in the sample, around 87% were seen once. Findings and limits, study-wide: A trend toward lower repertoire diversity and greater clonality appeared in every analyzed T-cell subset of PRAID patients. Fewer unique TRB V-J gene pairings were identified in patients with PRAID.

The antigens for these receptors are not known. Sequencing used CD8+ T cells from PBMCs, obtained before stem cell transplantation. The receptors stem from a human donor with POMP-related autoinflammation and immune dysregulation (PRAID).

V gene TRBV27 combines with J gene TRBJ2-4; D unclear. V lost 2 bases to trimming and J lost 3 bases, with 5 bases between them. Germline CDR1 reads MNHEY; CDR2 reads SMNVEV (reference sequence). This CDR3 contains 13 residues. CDR3 bases: TGTGCCAGCAGTTTAGATGTCAAAAACATTCAGTACTTC. Its translation is CASSLDVKNIQYF.

This clone turned up a few times. The rearrangement uses TRBV28 and TRBJ2-7; 9 bases map to TRBD1. CDR1 MDHEN and CDR2 SYDVKM come from the germline V gene. The CDR3 runs to 13 residues. J was trimmed by 4 bases and V by 6 bases; bases with no gene match: 4. The CDR3 reads CASRGQGAYEQYF. In DNA, the CDR3 is TGTGCCAGCAGGGGACAGGGAGCATACGAGCAGTACTTC.

The gene calls are TRBV2 and TRBJ2-1, with D perhaps matching TRBD1 (6 bases). Trimming shortened V by 7 bases and J by 0 bases, and 13 bases separated the two germline ends. The CDR3 has 15 amino acids. Germline loops: CDR1 SNHLY, CDR2 FYNNEI. The CDR3 region is CASKPGTNSYNEQFF. CDR3 nucleotides: TGTGCCAGCAAACCCGGGACAAACTCCTACAATGAGCAGTTCTTC. The variable domain in full, completed from reference TRBV2 and TRBJ2-1, reads EPEVTQTPSHQVTQMGQEVILRCVPISNHLYFYWYRQILGQKVEFLVSFYNNEISEKSEIFDDQFSVERPDGSNFTLKIRSTKLEDSAMYFCASKPGTNSYNEQFFGPGTRLTVL.

This rearrangement joins TRBV19 to TRBJ2-7; TRBD2 matches 7 bases. With V trimmed by 4 bases and J by 4 bases, 10 bases remained unmatched. Germline loops: CDR1 LNHDA, CDR2 SQIVND (reference sequence). The CDR3 extends over 15 amino acids. The CDR3 is CASSSSSGGSYEQYF. In DNA, the CDR3 is TGTGCCAGTAGTAGCTCTTCAGGCGGGAGTTACGAGCAGTACTTC.

The chain has TRBV14 and TRBJ2-3; 10 bases are a match to TRBD1. CDR1 is SGHDN and CDR2 is FVKESK in the germline V gene. J gave up 6 bases and V 0 bases, and 9 bases lay outside the gene matches. The CDR3 has 17 amino acids. In DNA form, the CDR3 reads TGTGCCAGCAGCCAAGATACGGAGACAGGGGGCGCGGATACGCAGTATTTT. Protein sequence: CASSQDTETGGADTQYF.

This chain joins TRBV7-8 and TRBJ1-5; D is unresolved. The germline CDR1 and CDR2 sequences are SGHVS and FQNEAQ. V lost 0 bases to trimming and J lost 3 bases, with 12 bases between them. The CDR3 covers 16 residues. The CDR3 DNA reads TGTGCCAGCAGCTTAGCGTTGACACCCCTCAATCAGCCCCAGCATTTT. Its protein product is CASSLALTPLNQPQHF.

V gene TRBV14 combines with J gene TRBJ1-1; D gene uncertain. This CDR3 has 12 residues. Trimming cost V 3 bases and J 0 bases, with 2 bases left between them. Germline V gene sequence: CDR1 SGHDN, CDR2 FVKESK. CDR3 bases: TGTGCCAGCAGCCAGGTGAACACTGAAGCTTTCTTT. Encoded protein: CASSQVNTEAFF.

The chain is built from TRBV28 and TRBJ1-1; TRBD1 matches at 7 bases. The J segment lost 6 bases and the V segment lost 5 bases, leaving 9 bases of the junction unmatched. This CDR3 region has 14 residues. Germline V gene sequence: CDR1 MDHEN, CDR2 SYDVKM. CDR3: CASSPRTGPAEAFF. The CDR3 DNA follows: TGTGCCAGCAGTCCTCGGACAGGCCCCGCTGAAGCTTTCTTT.

V and J are TRBV30 and TRBJ1-1, with 7 bases fitting TRBD1. CDR3 size: 13 residues. CDR1 is GTSNPN and CDR2 is SVGIG in the germline V gene (reference sequence). Unmatched junction bases numbered 2, after V lost 0 bases and J lost 4 bases. The CDR3 sequence is CAWSVRGGTEAFF. The CDR3 bases are TGTGCCTGGAGTGTCAGGGGGGGCACTGAAGCTTTCTTT. The whole variable domain, remainder taken from reference TRBV30 and TRBJ1-1, is SQTIHQWPATLVQPVGSPLSLECTVEGTSNPNLYWYRQAAGRGLQLLFYSVGIGQISSEVPQNLSASRPQDRQFILSSKKLLLSDSGFYLCAWSVRGGTEAFFGQGTRLTVV.

The chain joins TRBV19 to TRBJ1-1; a possible D gene is TRBD1 (5 bases). V was shortened by 6 bases and J by 1 base, with 9 bases between the two germline ends. CDR1 is LNHDA, CDR2 SQIVND, per germline (reference sequence). This CDR3 has 13 residues. The CDR3 loop reads CASSGGGNTEAFF. The CDR3 DNA sequence: TGTGCCAGTAGCGGTGGGGGGAACACTGAAGCTTTCTTT. Full variable domain (outside the CDR3, taken from reference TRBV19 and TRBJ1-1): DGGITQSPKYLFRKEGQNVTLSCEQNLNHDAMYWYRQDPGQGLRLIYYSQIVNDFQKGDIAEGYSVSREKKESFPLTVTSAQKNPTAFYLCASSGGGNTEAFFGQGTRLTVV.

The gene calls are TRBV4-1 and TRBJ1-2; TRBD1 is a possible D gene (6 bases). Germline V gives CDR1 MGHRA, CDR2 YSYEKL. The CDR3 extends over 15 amino acids. Trimming stripped 0 bases from V and 5 bases from J, with 13 bases between. The CDR3 DNA follows: TGCGCCAGCAGCCAAGAGAAGGGCCAGGGGTATGGCTACACCTTC. It yields the protein CASSQEKGQGYGYTF.

V and J are TRBV6-5 and TRBJ2-1, with 8 bases matching TRBD2. This CDR3 has 14 amino acids. Losses at the gene ends were 0 bases for V and 8 bases for J; bases not matched to a gene: 3. Germline assignment: CDR1 MNHEY and CDR2 SVGAGI. CDR3 residues: CASSYSGLGDEQFF. As DNA, the CDR3 is TGTGCCAGCAGTTACTCGGGACTAGGCGATGAGCAGTTCTTC.

The chain links TRBV6-5 to TRBJ2-3, with TRBD2 matching over 9 bases. The CDR3 extends over 15 amino acids. CDR1 and CDR2 from the germline V gene are MNHEY and SVGAGI. J lost 2 bases, V lost 8 bases, and 8 bases had no gene match. The DNA of the CDR3 is TGTGCCAGCGCTCTTAGCGGGAGTAACACAGATACGCAGTATTTT. Translating it yields CASALSGSNTDTQYF.

In its sample, this clone was seen once. The rearrangement links TRBV7-6 to TRBJ2-1; D not certain. CDR1 and CDR2 from the germline V gene are SGHVS and FNYEAQ. V was trimmed by 1 base and J by 6 bases, leaving 7 bases between them. The CDR3 is 13 residues long. CDR3 loop: CASSLVMFNEQFF. CDR3 coding DNA: TGTGCCAGCAGCTTAGTAATGTTCAATGAGCAGTTCTTC.

V usage is TRBV9 and J usage is TRBJ2-1; D could derive from TRBD1 or TRBD2 (5 bases each). V lost 0 bases, J lost 10 bases, and 11 bases lay in between. This CDR3 is built from 13 residues. CDR1 and CDR2 from the germline V gene are SGDLS and YYNGEE. DNA for the CDR3: TGTGCCAGCAGCGTAGGGGGACGGGAAGAGCAGTTCTTC. Its protein is CASSVGGREEQFF.

The table lists this clone with a few counts. The chain links TRBV19 to TRBJ1-2; weak D call: TRBD1 (5 bases). Germline values: CDR1 LNHDA, CDR2 SQIVND (reference sequence). Trimming took off 6 bases at V and 8 bases at J, with 13 bases between the two ends. The CDR3 sequence is 12 residues long. The DNA for the CDR3 is TGTGCCAGTAGGATGGGAGGGGAAGGCTACACCTTC. Translation: CASRMGGEGYTF.

The chain links TRBV28 to TRBJ2-1; no clear D. In germline, CDR1 is MDHEN, CDR2 SYDVKM. V lost 2 bases to trimming and J lost 7 bases, with 12 bases between them. This CDR3 is built from 14 residues. The chain's CDR3 is CASSLPVPENEQFF. DNA for the CDR3: TGTGCCAGCAGTTTACCCGTACCAGAAAATGAGCAGTTCTTC.

The rearrangement links TRBV27 to TRBJ2-7; TRBD2 is a possible D gene (6 bases). V shed 6 bases and J shed 7 bases, with 19 bases lying between them. The CDR3 runs 14 residues. Germline V gene lookup returns CDR1 MNHEY and CDR2 SMNVEV (reference sequence). CDR3 sequence reads: CASSPGTRGMEQYF. The CDR3 DNA follows: TGTGCCAGCAGCCCGGGGACTCGAGGGATGGAGCAGTACTTC.

The rearrangement joins TRBV4-1 to TRBJ2-1, with 11 bases identical to TRBD2. The CDR3 is made up of 15 amino acids. Germline V gene data show CDR1 as MGHRA and CDR2 as YSYEKL. Trimming removed 4 bases from V and 5 bases from J; junction bases left unmatched: 4. CDR3 DNA: TGCGCCAGCAGCCTGAGGGGACTAGCGGACAATGAGCAGTTCTTC. Translated, it gives CASSLRGLADNEQFF.

This clone was counted a single time. One end of the junction is discordant with germline, which a read error may explain. J is TRBJ2-1 and V is TRBV7-7; 7 bases are shared with TRBD2. The CDR3 has 14 residues. From germline, CDR1 is SSHAT and CDR2 FNYEAQ (reference sequence). This chain's CDR3 is CASSAWDYHNEQFF. The DNA of the CDR3 is TGTGCTAGCAGCGCGTGGGACTATCACAATGAGCAGTTCTTC.

This clone appeared a single time. V and J are TRBV19 and TRBJ2-2, with 11 bases identical to TRBD2. Trimming removed 7 bases from V and 6 bases from J; junction bases left unmatched: 7. The CDR3 consists of 15 residues. In germline, CDR1 is LNHDA, CDR2 SQIVND (reference sequence). CDR3 sequence reads: CASTLAGGGSGELFF. The DNA of the CDR3 is TGTGCCAGTACCCTAGCGGGGGGAGGTTCCGGGGAGCTGTTTTTT.